Listed below are T cell receptor beta chains from one sample, sequenced in a study of blood T cell repertoires in COVID-19. The protocol was immunoSEQ multiplex PCR, while the TCRdb copy is restricted to in-frame clones and leaves out a portion. The sample lists approximately 190,000 clones; nearly 85% were seen once. Sequenced sample: peripheral blood. These receptors were collected from a woman in her 30s with acute or convalescent COVID-19. Each CDR3 is given with its conserved first and last residue. A D gene is named only where the DNA matches it firmly. Size is omitted from some rows. Given values are once, few, many or a class for expanded clones.

DNA | CDR3 | D | J | V | size
TGCAGCGTAGGGGTGGTGAGGGGGATTAAAGAGACCCAGTACTTC | CSVGVVRGIKETQYF | NA | TRBJ2-5 | TRBV29-1 | NA
TGTGCCAGCAGTCTAGCGGGCACCCAAGAGACCCAGTACTTC | CASSLAGTQETQYF | TRBD2 | TRBJ2-5 | TRBV6-5 | NA
TGCGCCAGCAGCCTCCGGGACAGGGGGCAGGGCGGGGAGCTGTTTTTT | CASSLRDRGQGGELFF | TRBD1 | TRBJ2-2 | TRBV5-1 | NA
TGTGCCAGCAGACTGGACAGGAATAATTCACCCCTCCACTTT | CASRLDRNNSPLHF | TRBD1 | TRBJ1-6 | TRBV7-9 | NA
TGTGCCAGCAGCTTGGGAGTTTTCACTGGAAACACCATATATTTT | CASSLGVFTGNTIYF | NA | TRBJ1-3 | TRBV5-6 | NA
TGTGCCTGGCAACCAGTTAGCGGACGCACAGATACGCAGTATTTT | CAWQPVSGRTDTQYF | NA | TRBJ2-3 | TRBV30 | NA
TGTGCCAGCAGTGTTACCCTCGGTGAGGCAGGGCATCAGCCCCAGCATTTT | CASSVTLGEAGHQPQHF | NA | TRBJ1-5 | TRBV2 | once
TGTGCCAGCAATGGCGGGTTCGGGGTTACGTATGGCTACACCTTC | CASNGGFGVTYGYTF | NA | TRBJ1-2 | TRBV2 | NA
TGTGCCAGCAGCTTAAACCCTCCTGGGGCTATCTCCTACAATGAGCAGTTCTTC | CASSLNPPGAISYNEQFF | NA | TRBJ2-1 | TRBV7-3 | NA
TGTGCCAGCCAGGGAGCGGGATGGAATGATAGGGATACGCAGTATTTT | CASQGAGWNDRDTQYF | TRBD2 | TRBJ2-3 | TRBV7-9 | NA
TGTGCCAGCAGCGTAGCGGCGTCGGGAAAACTGTTTTTT | CASSVAASGKLFF | NA | TRBJ1-4 | TRBV9 | NA
TGTGCCAGCAGCTTGGGGGGGCCGCCCAATGAGCAGTTCTTC | CASSLGGPPNEQFF | NA | TRBJ2-1 | TRBV7-8 | once
TGTGCCAGCAGCTTAATGCCGGGTTCCGGGGAGCTGTTTTTT | CASSLMPGSGELFF | NA | TRBJ2-2 | TRBV11-2 | NA
TGTGCCAGCAGCTTCCCACTAGCGGTTAATGAGCAGTTCTTC | CASSFPLAVNEQFF | TRBD2 | TRBJ2-1 | TRBV5-5 | NA
TGCAGTGCTAGCGGTCAGGCCACGTTCTTC | CSASGQATFF | NA | TRBJ2-1 | TRBV20-1 | few
TGTGCCAGCACCCATGAGAGGGACTGGACCGCCGAGCAGTACTTC | CASTHERDWTAEQYF | NA | TRBJ2-7 | TRBV28 | NA
TGTGCCACCAGCCCGGGACAGGGTAACACTGAAGCTTTCTTT | CATSPGQGNTEAFF | TRBD1 | TRBJ1-1 | TRBV15 | once
TGTGCCAGCAGTGATTTAATGACAGGGAGCAATCAGCCCCAGCATTTT | CASSDLMTGSNQPQHF | TRBD1 | TRBJ1-5 | TRBV28 | NA
TGTGCCTGGAGTATAGGGAGGGCCAAGGAGACCCAGTACTTC | CAWSIGRAKETQYF | TRBD2 | TRBJ2-5 | TRBV30 | few
TGTGCCAGCAGCGCCAGGTGGAGCGGGGGGGAAGGTACGCAGTATTTT | CASSARWSGGEGTQYF | TRBD2 | TRBJ2-3 | TRBV9 | NA
TGTGCCAGCAGTTTTAGTAATTCACCCCTCCACTTT | CASSFSNSPLHF | NA | TRBJ1-6 | TRBV27 | NA
TGCAGCGTTGTGGGACTAGCGGAAAACTACGAGCAGTACTTC | CSVVGLAENYEQYF | TRBD2 | TRBJ2-7 | TRBV29-1 | NA
TGTGCCAGCAGTTCTCAGGGTAGGAGCAATCAGCCCCAGCATTTT | CASSSQGRSNQPQHF | NA | TRBJ1-5 | TRBV28 | NA
TGCGCCAGCAGGGCTGGACAGGGTTCAGCGGAAGCTTTCTTT | CASRAGQGSAEAFF | TRBD1 | TRBJ1-1 | TRBV10-1 | NA
TGTGCCAGCAGCCCCTCCCGGGATACGCAGTATTTT | CASSPSRDTQYF | NA | TRBJ2-3 | TRBV9 | NA
TGCGCCAGCAGCTTAGGGGGCGGTGGCACTGAAGCTTTCTTT | CASSLGGGGTEAFF | TRBD1 | TRBJ1-1 | TRBV5-1 | NA
TGTGCCAGCAGTTTGTTCTCACACACTAACTATGGCTACACCTTC | CASSLFSHTNYGYTF | NA | TRBJ1-2 | TRBV27 | NA
TGTGCCAGCATTGGGCAGGCGAACACTGAAGCTTTCTTT | CASIGQANTEAFF | NA | TRBJ1-1 | TRBV27 | NA
TGCGCCAGCAGCTTGGTCCAGGCTAGCGCTGAAGCTTTCTTT | CASSLVQASAEAFF | NA | TRBJ1-1 | TRBV5-1 | NA
TGTGCCAGCAGCTTACCGGTTCGGAGAGGCTACACCTTC | CASSLPVRRGYTF | NA | TRBJ1-2 | TRBV5-6 | NA
TGTGCCTGGAGTGTGGGGGGGCAGGGAGAGACCCAGTACTTC | CAWSVGGQGETQYF | NA | TRBJ2-5 | TRBV30 | NA
TGTGCCAGCAGTTCGTTCTCGGGACAGGGAAAGAACACTGAAGCTTTCTTT | CASSSFSGQGKNTEAFF | TRBD1 | TRBJ1-1 | TRBV28 | few
TGTGCCAGTAGTATAAAGCGGGGGGCAAGCACTGAAGCTTTCTTT | CASSIKRGASTEAFF | NA | TRBJ1-1 | TRBV19 | NA
TGTGCCAGCAGCTCCCGATGGGGGGTTAGCACAGATACGCAGTATTTT | CASSSRWGVSTDTQYF | NA | TRBJ2-3 | TRBV11-2 | NA
TGCGCCAGCAGCTTTGGGCTAGCCGGTCCCATCGAGCAGTTCTTC | CASSFGLAGPIEQFF | NA | TRBJ2-1 | TRBV5-1 | NA
TGCGCCAGCAGTCATTCGGGGGGGCCAAATGAGCAGTTCTTC | CASSHSGGPNEQFF | TRBD2 | TRBJ2-1 | TRBV23-1 | few
TGTGCCAGCAGTTTCGGACAGTCTCTCTACGAGCAGTACTTC | CASSFGQSLYEQYF | NA | TRBJ2-7 | TRBV28 | NA
TGTGCCAGTAGTACCTCACGGTCTGGAAACACCATATATTTT | CASSTSRSGNTIYF | NA | TRBJ1-3 | TRBV19 | NA
TGTGCCAGCAGTCAGGGGGGGACTAGCGGGAGGACGCAGTACTTC | CASSQGGTSGRTQYF | TRBD2 | TRBJ2-7 | TRBV28 | NA
TGTGCCTGGAAATTGGCGGGCCGGGACACTGAAGCTTTCTTT | CAWKLAGRDTEAFF | NA | TRBJ1-1 | TRBV30 | NA
TGTGCCAGCAGTGGGGACAGGGAGCTTCGGGGCTACACCTTC | CASSGDRELRGYTF | TRBD1 | TRBJ1-2 | TRBV2 | NA
TGTGCCAGCAGCCGCGGGACTAGCGGAGCCTACGAGCAGTACTTC | CASSRGTSGAYEQYF | TRBD2 | TRBJ2-7 | TRBV5-6 | NA
TGTGCCACCTCCTCGGGACTAGCGGGAGCGGGTGAGCAGTTCTTC | CATSSGLAGAGEQFF | TRBD2 | TRBJ2-1 | TRBV19 | NA
TGCAGCGTTGTAGGGCGGCAGGGCTACACTGAAGCTTTCTTT | CSVVGRQGYTEAFF | NA | TRBJ1-1 | TRBV29-1 | NA
TGTGCCAGCAGTGCTACTAGCGGGAGAGTTTGGGGCGAGCAGTACTTC | CASSATSGRVWGEQYF | TRBD2 | TRBJ2-7 | TRBV25-1 | NA
TGTGCCAGCAGCTTAGTTGAACTAGCGGGCGGGACCCAGTACTTC | CASSLVELAGGTQYF | TRBD2 | TRBJ2-5 | TRBV7-2 | NA
TGTGCCAGCAGGGGGACCCTCGCCGGGAGGATCAATGAGCAGTTCTTC | CASRGTLAGRINEQFF | TRBD2 | TRBJ2-1 | TRBV9 | once
TGTGCCAGCAGCTTAATCCAGGGGAGCGGCTACACCTTC | CASSLIQGSGYTF | NA | TRBJ1-2 | TRBV7-2 | NA
TGTGCCAGCAGTTTCTTTTGGAGGGATGGCTACACCTTC | CASSFFWRDGYTF | NA | TRBJ1-2 | TRBV6-5 | NA
TGTGCCAGCAGTTTGGCCGGAAGCGCGAATGAAAAACTGTTTTTT | CASSLAGSANEKLFF | NA | TRBJ1-4 | TRBV28 | NA
TGTGCCAGTAGAACATCCGGGTCCAAGGCCCTCTATGGCTACACCTTC | CASRTSGSKALYGYTF | NA | TRBJ1-2 | TRBV19 | NA
TGTGCCAGTAGCACGACAGGGATGGGCTATGGCTACACCTTC | CASSTTGMGYGYTF | TRBD1 | TRBJ1-2 | TRBV19 | NA
TGTGCCAGCAGCGGGACTAGCGGATCAAAAGAGACCCAGTACTTC | CASSGTSGSKETQYF | TRBD2 | TRBJ2-5 | TRBV7-9 | NA